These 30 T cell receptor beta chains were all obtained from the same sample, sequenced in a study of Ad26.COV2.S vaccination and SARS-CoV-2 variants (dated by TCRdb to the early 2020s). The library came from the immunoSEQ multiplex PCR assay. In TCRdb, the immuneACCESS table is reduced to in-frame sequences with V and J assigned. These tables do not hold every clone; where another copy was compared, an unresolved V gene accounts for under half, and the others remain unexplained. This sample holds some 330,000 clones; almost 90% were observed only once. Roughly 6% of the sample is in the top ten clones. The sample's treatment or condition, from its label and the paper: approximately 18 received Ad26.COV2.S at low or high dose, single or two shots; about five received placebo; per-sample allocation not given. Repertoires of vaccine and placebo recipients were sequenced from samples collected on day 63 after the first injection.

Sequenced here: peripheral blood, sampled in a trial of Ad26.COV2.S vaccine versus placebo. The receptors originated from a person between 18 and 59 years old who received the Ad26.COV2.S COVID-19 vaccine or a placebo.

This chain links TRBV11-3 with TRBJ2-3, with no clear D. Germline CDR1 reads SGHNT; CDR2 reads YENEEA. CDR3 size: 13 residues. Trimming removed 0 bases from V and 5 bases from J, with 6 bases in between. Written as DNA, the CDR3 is TGTGCCAGCAGCTTAGATGGAGTAGATACGCAGTATTTT. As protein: CASSLDGVDTQYF.

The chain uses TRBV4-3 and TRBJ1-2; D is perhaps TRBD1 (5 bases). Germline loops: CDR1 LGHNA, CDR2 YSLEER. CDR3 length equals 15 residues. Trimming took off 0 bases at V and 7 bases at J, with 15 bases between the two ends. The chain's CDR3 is CASSQEFRGVGGYTF. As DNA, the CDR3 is TGCGCCAGCAGCCAAGAATTCAGAGGGGTCGGTGGCTACACCTTC.

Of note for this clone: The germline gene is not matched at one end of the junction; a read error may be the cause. CDR3 sequence (DNA): TGTACCAGCAGCCAAGAAATATATAATTCACCCCTCCACTTT. Translated: CTSSQEIYNSPLHF. The chain is built from TRBV14 and TRBJ1-6; D unresolved. Germline values: CDR1 SGHDN, CDR2 FVKESK. The CDR3 runs to 14 residues.

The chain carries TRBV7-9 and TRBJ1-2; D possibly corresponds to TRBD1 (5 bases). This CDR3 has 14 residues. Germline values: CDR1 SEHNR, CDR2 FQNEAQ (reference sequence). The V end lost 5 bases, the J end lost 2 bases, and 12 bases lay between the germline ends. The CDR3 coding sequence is TGTGCCAGCAGCCAGACACAGGAAAACTATGGCTACACCTTC. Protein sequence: CASSQTQENYGYTF.

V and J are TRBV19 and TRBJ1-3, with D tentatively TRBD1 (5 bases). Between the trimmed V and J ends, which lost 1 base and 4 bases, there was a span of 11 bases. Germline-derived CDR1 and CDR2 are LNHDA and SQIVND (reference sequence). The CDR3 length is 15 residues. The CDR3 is CASSIVGGAGNTIYF. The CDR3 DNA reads TGTGCCAGTAGTATAGTCGGAGGGGCCGGAAACACCATATATTTT.

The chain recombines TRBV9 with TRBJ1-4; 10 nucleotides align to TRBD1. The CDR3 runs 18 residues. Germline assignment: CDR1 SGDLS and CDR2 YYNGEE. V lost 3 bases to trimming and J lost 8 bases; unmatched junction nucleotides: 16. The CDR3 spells CASSDPGQGGTEGEKLFF. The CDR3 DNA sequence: TGTGCCAGCAGCGACCCCGGACAGGGGGGAACCGAGGGGGAAAAACTGTTTTTT.

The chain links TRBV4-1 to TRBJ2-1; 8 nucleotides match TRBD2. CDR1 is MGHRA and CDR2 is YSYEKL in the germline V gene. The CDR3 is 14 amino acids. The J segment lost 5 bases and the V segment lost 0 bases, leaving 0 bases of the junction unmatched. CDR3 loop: CASSQELADNEQFF. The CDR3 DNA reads TGCGCCAGCAGCCAAGAACTAGCGGACAATGAGCAGTTCTTC.

CDR3 sequence (DNA): TGCGCCAGCAGCCTCCGGGACACCCTCGGCGGGGAGCTGTTTTTT. Translating gives CASSLRDTLGGELFF. This sequence joins TRBV4-3 and TRBJ2-2, with D possibly matching TRBD1 (6 bases). The ends were cut back, 4 bases at V and 7 bases at J, with 16 bases in the middle. Germline V gives CDR1 LGHNA, CDR2 YSLEER. The CDR3 has 15 amino acids.

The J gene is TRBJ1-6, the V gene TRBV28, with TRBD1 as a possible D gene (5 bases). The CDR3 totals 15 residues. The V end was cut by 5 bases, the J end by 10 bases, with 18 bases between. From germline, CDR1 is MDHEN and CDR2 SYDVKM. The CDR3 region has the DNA TGTGCCAGCAGTCCTTCGTGGGGGAATGGGTCACCCCTCCACTTT. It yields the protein CASSPSWGNGSPLHF.

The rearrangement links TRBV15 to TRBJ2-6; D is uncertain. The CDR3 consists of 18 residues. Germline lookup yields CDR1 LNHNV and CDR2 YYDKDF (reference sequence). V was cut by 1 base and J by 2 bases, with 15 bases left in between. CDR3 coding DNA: TGTGCCACCAGCAGAGGGGGTGCGGTGATCCCTGGGGCCAACGTCCTGACTTTC. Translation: CATSRGGAVIPGANVLTF.

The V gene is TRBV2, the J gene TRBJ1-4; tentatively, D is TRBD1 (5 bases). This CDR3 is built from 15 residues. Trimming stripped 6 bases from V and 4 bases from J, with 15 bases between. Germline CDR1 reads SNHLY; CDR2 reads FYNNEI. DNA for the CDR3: TGTGCCAGCAGGAAGGAGGGGTGGGTTAATGAAAAACTGTTTTTT. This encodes CASRKEGWVNEKLFF.

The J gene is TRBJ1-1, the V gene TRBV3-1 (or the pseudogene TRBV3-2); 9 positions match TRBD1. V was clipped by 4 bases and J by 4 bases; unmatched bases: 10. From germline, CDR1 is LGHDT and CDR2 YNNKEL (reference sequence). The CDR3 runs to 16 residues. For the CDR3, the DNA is TGTGCCAGCAGCCTTTGGACAGGGGATCTGGGCACTGAAGCTTTCTTT. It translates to CASSLWTGDLGTEAFF.

CDR3 sequence: CASGLGTYSGNTIYF. CDR3 in DNA: TGTGCCAGTGGCCTGGGCACTTACTCTGGAAACACCATATATTTT. This chain connects TRBV19 to TRBJ1-3; D unresolved. This CDR3 spans 15 amino acids. The V gene's germline CDR1 is LNHDA and CDR2 SQIVND (reference sequence). Trimming pared 8 bases from V and 0 bases from J, leaving 14 bases between.

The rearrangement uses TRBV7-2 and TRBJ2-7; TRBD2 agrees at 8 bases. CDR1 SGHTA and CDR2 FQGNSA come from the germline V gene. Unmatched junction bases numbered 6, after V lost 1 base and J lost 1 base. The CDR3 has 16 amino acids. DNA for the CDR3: TGTGCCAGCAGCTTAGGTGGCGGGGGGTCGTCCTACGAGCAGTACTTC. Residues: CASSLGGGGSSYEQYF.

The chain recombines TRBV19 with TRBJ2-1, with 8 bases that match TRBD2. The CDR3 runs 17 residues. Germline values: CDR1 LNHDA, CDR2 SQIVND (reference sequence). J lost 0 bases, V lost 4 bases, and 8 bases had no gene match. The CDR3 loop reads CASSSGGSGSSYNEQFF. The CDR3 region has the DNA TGTGCCAGTAGTAGCGGGGGGTCTGGATCCTCCTACAATGAGCAGTTCTTC. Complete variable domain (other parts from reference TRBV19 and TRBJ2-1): DGGITQSPKYLFRKEGQNVTLSCEQNLNHDAMYWYRQDPGQGLRLIYYSQIVNDFQKGDIAEGYSVSREKKESFPLTVTSAQKNPTAFYLCASSSGGSGSSYNEQFFGPGTRLTVL.

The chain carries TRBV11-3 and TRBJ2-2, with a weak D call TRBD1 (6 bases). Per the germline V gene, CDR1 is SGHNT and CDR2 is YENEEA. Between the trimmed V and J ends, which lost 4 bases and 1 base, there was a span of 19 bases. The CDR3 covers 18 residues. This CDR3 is CASSWTGWGRLNTGELFF. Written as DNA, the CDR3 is TGTGCCAGCAGCTGGACGGGTTGGGGGCGCTTGAACACCGGGGAGCTGTTTTTT.

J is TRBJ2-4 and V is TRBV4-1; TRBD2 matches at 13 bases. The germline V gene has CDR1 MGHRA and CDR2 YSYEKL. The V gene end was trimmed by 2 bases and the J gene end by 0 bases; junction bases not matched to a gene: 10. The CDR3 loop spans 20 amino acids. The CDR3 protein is CASSQLIGLAGALAKNIQYF. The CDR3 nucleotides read TGCGCCAGCAGCCAACTAATAGGACTAGCGGGAGCCTTAGCCAAAAACATTCAGTACTTC.

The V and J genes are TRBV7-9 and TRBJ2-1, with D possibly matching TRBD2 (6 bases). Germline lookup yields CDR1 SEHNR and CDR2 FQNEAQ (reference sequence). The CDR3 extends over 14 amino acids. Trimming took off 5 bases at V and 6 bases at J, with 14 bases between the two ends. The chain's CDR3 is CASSAPGAVNEQFF. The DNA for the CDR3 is TGTGCCAGCAGCGCCCCGGGAGCGGTCAATGAGCAGTTCTTC.

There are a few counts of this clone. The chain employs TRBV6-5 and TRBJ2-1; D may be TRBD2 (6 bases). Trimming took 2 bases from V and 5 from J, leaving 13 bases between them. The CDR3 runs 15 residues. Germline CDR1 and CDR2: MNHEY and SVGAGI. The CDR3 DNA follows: TGTGCCAGCAGTTACGGGTCGGGACTCCACAATGAGCAGTTCTTC. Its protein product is CASSYGSGLHNEQFF.

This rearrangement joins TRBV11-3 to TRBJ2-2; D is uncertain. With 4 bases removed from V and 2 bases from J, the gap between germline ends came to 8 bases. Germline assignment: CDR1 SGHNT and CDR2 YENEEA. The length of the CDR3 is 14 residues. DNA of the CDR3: TGTGCCAGCAGCTCCCTGTCCAACACCGGGGAGCTGTTTTTT. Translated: CASSSLSNTGELFF. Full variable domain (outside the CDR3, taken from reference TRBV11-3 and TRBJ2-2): EAGVVQSPRYKIIEKKQPVAFWCNPISGHNTLYWYLQNLGQGPELLIRYENEEAVDDSQLPKDRFSAERLKGVDSTLKIQPAELGDSAVYLCASSSLSNTGELFFGEGSRLTVL.

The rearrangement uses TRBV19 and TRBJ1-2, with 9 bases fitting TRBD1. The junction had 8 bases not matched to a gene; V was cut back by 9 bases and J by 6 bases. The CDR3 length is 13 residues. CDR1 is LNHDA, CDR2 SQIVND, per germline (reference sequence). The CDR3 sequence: CASSGTGTDGYTF. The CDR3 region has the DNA TGTGCCAGCAGCGGGACAGGGACCGATGGCTACACCTTC.

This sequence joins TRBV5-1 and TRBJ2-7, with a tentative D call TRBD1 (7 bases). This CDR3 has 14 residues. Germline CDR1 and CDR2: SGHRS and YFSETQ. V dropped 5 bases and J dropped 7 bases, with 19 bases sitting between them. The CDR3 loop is CASRPVDRAGEQYF. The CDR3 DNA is TGCGCCAGCAGACCAGTCGACAGGGCGGGAGAGCAGTACTTC.

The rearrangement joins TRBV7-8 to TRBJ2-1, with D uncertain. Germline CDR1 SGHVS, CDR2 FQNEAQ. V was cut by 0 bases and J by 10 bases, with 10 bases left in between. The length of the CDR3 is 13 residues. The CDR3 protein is CASSLAFWAEQFF. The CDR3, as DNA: TGTGCCAGCAGCTTAGCGTTCTGGGCCGAGCAGTTCTTC. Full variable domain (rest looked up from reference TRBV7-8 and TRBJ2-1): GAGVSQSPRYKVAKRGQDVALRCDPISGHVSLFWYQQALGQGPEFLTYFQNEAQLDKSGLPSDRFFAERPEGSVSTLKIQRTQQEDSAVYLCASSLAFWAEQFFGPGTRLTVL.

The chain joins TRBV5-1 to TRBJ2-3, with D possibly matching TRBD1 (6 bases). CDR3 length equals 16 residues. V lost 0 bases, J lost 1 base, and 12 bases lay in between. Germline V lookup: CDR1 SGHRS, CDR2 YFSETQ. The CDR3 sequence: CASSLGPTGRTDTQYF. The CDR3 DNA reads TGCGCCAGCAGCTTGGGACCGACAGGCCGCACAGATACGCAGTATTTT. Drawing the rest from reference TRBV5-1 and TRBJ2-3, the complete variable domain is KAGVTQTPRYLIKTRGQQVTLSCSPISGHRSVSWYQQTPGQGLQFLFEYFSETQRNKGNFPGRFSGRQFSNSRSEMNVSTLELGDSALYLCASSLGPTGRTDTQYFGPGTRLTVL.

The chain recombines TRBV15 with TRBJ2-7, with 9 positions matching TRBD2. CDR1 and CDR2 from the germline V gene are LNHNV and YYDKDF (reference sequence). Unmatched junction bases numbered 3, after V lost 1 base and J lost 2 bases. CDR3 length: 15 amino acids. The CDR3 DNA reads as TGTGCCACCAGCAGAGGCGCGGGAGGGACCTACGAGCAGTACGTC. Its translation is CATSRGAGGTYEQYV.

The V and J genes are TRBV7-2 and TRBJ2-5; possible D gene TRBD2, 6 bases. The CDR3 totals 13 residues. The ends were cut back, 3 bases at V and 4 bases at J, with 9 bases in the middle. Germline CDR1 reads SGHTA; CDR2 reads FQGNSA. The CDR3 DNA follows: TGTGCCAGCAGCTTCGGACTATTAGAGACCCAGTACTTC. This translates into CASSFGLLETQYF.

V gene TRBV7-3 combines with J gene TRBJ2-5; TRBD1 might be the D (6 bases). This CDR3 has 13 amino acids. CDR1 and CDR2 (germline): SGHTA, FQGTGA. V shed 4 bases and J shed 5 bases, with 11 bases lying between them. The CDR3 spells CASSSTGVETQYF. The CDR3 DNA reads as TGTGCCAGCAGCTCGACAGGAGTGGAGACCCAGTACTTC.

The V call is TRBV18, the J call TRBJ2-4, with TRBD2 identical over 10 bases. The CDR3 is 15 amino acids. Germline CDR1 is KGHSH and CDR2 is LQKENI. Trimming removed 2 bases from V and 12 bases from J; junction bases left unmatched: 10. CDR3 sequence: CASSPNSGRALNQYF. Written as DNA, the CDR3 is TGTGCCAGCTCACCAAACAGCGGGAGGGCCTTGAATCAGTACTTC.

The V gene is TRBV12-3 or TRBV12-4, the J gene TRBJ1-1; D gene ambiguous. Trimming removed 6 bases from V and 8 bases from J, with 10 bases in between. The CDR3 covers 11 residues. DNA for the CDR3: TGTGCCAGCAGCTCAGGCCGGGAAGCTTTCTTT. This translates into CASSSGREAFF.

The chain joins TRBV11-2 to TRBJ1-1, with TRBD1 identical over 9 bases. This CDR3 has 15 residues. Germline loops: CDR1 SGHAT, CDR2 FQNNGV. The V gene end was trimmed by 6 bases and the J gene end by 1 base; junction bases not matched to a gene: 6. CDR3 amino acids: CASSWGQGGNTEAFF. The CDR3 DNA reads TGTGCCAGCAGTTGGGGACAGGGAGGGAACACTGAAGCTTTCTTT.